This T cell receptor (beta chain) came from a study of shared clonotypes between healthy human individuals. Study-wide results and caveats: Lower generation probabilities were found for non-shared clonotypes than for those shared by all four donors. Larger estimated richness was generally recorded for naive subsets relative to memory subsets.

Notes on this clone: The antigen remains unidentified.

V was shortened by 0 bases and J by 0 bases, with 12 bases between the two germline ends. In germline, CDR1 is LNHNV, CDR2 YYDKDF (reference sequence). The length of the CDR3 is 17 residues. Evenly divided among several immunoSEQ plates was the genomic DNA of each subset. TCRdb's table, derived via immunoSEQ multiplex PCR, lists solely in-frame clones and lacks some. The sample yields about 2 million clones, roughly 94% seen once. Donors, healthy HIV-negative adults, lacked recent acute infections or vaccinations. This receptor was taken from a man in his late teens or twenties in good health. The rearrangement uses TRBV15 and TRBJ1-3; D gene ambiguous. The sample was naive CD4+ T cells sorted from blood. Subset defined: CD45RA+ positively selected. The CDR3 DNA sequence: TGTGCCACCAGCAGAGATCCCCAGGCCACCTCTGGAAACACCATATATTTT. As protein: CATSRDPQATSGNTIYF.